This record looks at one T cell receptor (beta chain) sequence and its context. This sample is drawn from a study of cytomegalovirus exposure and HLA in healthy donors. Primers: 60 Vbeta forward and 13 Jbeta reverse. Repertoires were generated with immunoSEQ multiplex PCR, while TCRdb's copy carries only in-frame clones and drops some. This table holds about 120,000 clones, approximately 75% found once. In germline, CDR1 is MGHRA, CDR2 YSYEKL. Trimming shortened V by 2 bases and J by 4 bases, and 13 bases separated the two germline ends. The CDR3 extends over 15 amino acids. The sequenced sample consisted of PBMCs. The V call is TRBV4-1, the J call TRBJ2-3, with a weak D call TRBD1 (6 bases). The clonotype comes from a woman aged 45-65 years in good health and CMV-seronegative. CDR3 protein: CASSQTGLEADTQYF. In DNA form, the CDR3 reads TGCGCCAGCAGCCAAACAGGGTTGGAGGCAGATACGCAGTATTTT.